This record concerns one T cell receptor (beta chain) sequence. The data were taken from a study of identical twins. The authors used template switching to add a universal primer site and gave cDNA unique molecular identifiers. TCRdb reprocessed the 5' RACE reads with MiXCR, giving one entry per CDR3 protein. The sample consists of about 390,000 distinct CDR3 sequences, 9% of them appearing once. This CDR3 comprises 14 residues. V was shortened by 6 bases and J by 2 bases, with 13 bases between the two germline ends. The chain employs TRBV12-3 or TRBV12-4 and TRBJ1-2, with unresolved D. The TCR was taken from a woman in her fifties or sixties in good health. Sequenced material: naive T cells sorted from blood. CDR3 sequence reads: CASSPTYQNYGYTF. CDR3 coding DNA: TGTGCCAGCAGCCCGACTTACCAAAACTATGGCTACACCTTC.